This is a list of T cell receptor beta chains from one sample in a study of response to subunit inactivated influenza vaccine. MiXCR, run by TCRdb on the RT-PCR reads, gives a single entry per CDR3 protein. This table holds around 600,000 distinct CDR3 sequences, about 11% found once. These data are also associated with another study on T cells expressing NK-cell markers.

The sequenced sample was PBMCs from blood, obtained on the day of vaccination. The origin of the receptors is a man aged 50-59 years who received an inactivated influenza vaccine. The CDR3 runs from the conserved cysteine through the conserved F or W. Fields, in order: D gene, J gene, CDR3 length, V gene, clone size, CDR3 DNA, CDR3 protein. D genes are given only for firm matches. The size entry is marked missing in some rows and otherwise reads once, few, many or a size class.

d_call: -; j_call: TRBJ1-1; cdr3_length: 13; v_call: TRBV28; clone_size: -; cdr3_nt: TGTGCCGGGGGTCGGGGGGCGGGCACTGAAGCTTTCTTT; cdr3_aa: CAGGRGAGTEAFF
d_call: -; j_call: TRBJ2-3; cdr3_length: 13; v_call: TRBV18; clone_size: -; cdr3_nt: TGTGCCAGCTCACCACGACAGGCAGATACGCAGTATTTT; cdr3_aa: CASSPRQADTQYF
d_call: -; j_call: TRBJ2-5; cdr3_length: 14; v_call: TRBV29-1; clone_size: few; cdr3_nt: TGCAGCGTTGAAGGCAGGGACGGCCAAGAGACCCAGTACTTC; cdr3_aa: CSVEGRDGQETQYF
d_call: -; j_call: TRBJ2-7; cdr3_length: 14; v_call: TRBV6-5; clone_size: -; cdr3_nt: TGTGCCAGCAGTTCCCCAGGAGGAGGGAACGAGCAGTACTTC; cdr3_aa: CASSSPGGGNEQYF
d_call: TRBD2; j_call: TRBJ2-7; cdr3_length: 18; v_call: TRBV4-2; clone_size: few; cdr3_nt: TGTGCCAGCAGCCAAGTTCTAGCGGGGGGGGATCATCCCTACGAGCAGTACTTC; cdr3_aa: CASSQVLAGGDHPYEQYF
d_call: -; j_call: TRBJ2-4; cdr3_length: 12; v_call: TRBV28; clone_size: -; cdr3_nt: TGTGCCACCCGGCGGGCCAAAAACATTCAGTACTTC; cdr3_aa: CATRRAKNIQYF
d_call: -; j_call: TRBJ2-3; cdr3_length: 15; v_call: TRBV3-1; clone_size: few; cdr3_nt: TGTGCCAGCAGCCAAGATCGAGGGGCCACAGATACGCAGTATTTT; cdr3_aa: CASSQDRGATDTQYF
d_call: TRBD2; j_call: TRBJ2-7; cdr3_length: 13; v_call: TRBV3-1; clone_size: -; cdr3_nt: TGTGCCAGCAGCCTTACGACTAGCCACGAGCAGTACTTC; cdr3_aa: CASSLTTSHEQYF
d_call: -; j_call: TRBJ1-2; cdr3_length: 13; v_call: TRBV15; clone_size: few; cdr3_nt: TGTGCCACCAGCAGAGATGCAAAGTTCGGCTACACCTTC; cdr3_aa: CATSRDAKFGYTF
d_call: -; j_call: TRBJ1-5; cdr3_length: 14; v_call: TRBV5-1; clone_size: few; cdr3_nt: TGCGCCAGCAGCCCGGACACCGGCAATCAGCCCCAGCATTTT; cdr3_aa: CASSPDTGNQPQHF
d_call: -; j_call: TRBJ2-1; cdr3_length: 15; v_call: TRBV7-8; clone_size: -; cdr3_nt: TGTGCCAGCAGCTTAGCGGGCGGGGGCCTTCCTGAGCAGTTCTTC; cdr3_aa: CASSLAGGGLPEQFF
d_call: -; j_call: TRBJ2-7; cdr3_length: 13; v_call: TRBV12-3/TRBV12-4; clone_size: few; cdr3_nt: TGTGCCAGCAGGGGGGACACATCCTACGAGCAGTACTTC; cdr3_aa: CASRGDTSYEQYF
d_call: TRBD1; j_call: TRBJ1-1; cdr3_length: 13; v_call: TRBV12-3/TRBV12-4; clone_size: once; cdr3_nt: TGTGCCAGCACCAGGGACAGGGACACTGAAGCTTTCTTC; cdr3_aa: CASTRDRDTEAFF
d_call: -; j_call: TRBJ2-1; cdr3_length: 14; v_call: TRBV28; clone_size: -; cdr3_nt: TGTGCCAGCGGGAGCCTCAGCTCCTACAATGAGCAGTTCTTC; cdr3_aa: CASGSLSSYNEQFF
d_call: -; j_call: TRBJ1-1; cdr3_length: 14; v_call: TRBV18; clone_size: few; cdr3_nt: TGTGCCAGCTCACCACGGGGCTTGAACACTGAAGCTTTCTTT; cdr3_aa: CASSPRGLNTEAFF
d_call: TRBD1; j_call: TRBJ2-7; cdr3_length: 14; v_call: TRBV6-2/TRBV6-3; clone_size: few; cdr3_nt: TGTGCCAGCAGTTACTGGACAGGGACCTACGAGCAGTACTTC; cdr3_aa: CASSYWTGTYEQYF
d_call: -; j_call: TRBJ1-4; cdr3_length: 12; v_call: TRBV7-2; clone_size: few; cdr3_nt: TGTGCCAGCAGCCAAGACAAAGTAAAACTGTTTTTT; cdr3_aa: CASSQDKVKLFF
d_call: TRBD1; j_call: TRBJ1-5; cdr3_length: 14; v_call: TRBV20-1; clone_size: many; cdr3_nt: TGCAGTGCTGAGGGACAGGGGCAGCGCGTGCCCCAGCATTTT; cdr3_aa: CSAEGQGQRVPQHF
d_call: -; j_call: TRBJ1-5; cdr3_length: 13; v_call: TRBV6-6; clone_size: few; cdr3_nt: TGTGCCAGCAGGAGCAGGGTTAATCAGCCCCAGCATTTT; cdr3_aa: CASRSRVNQPQHF
d_call: -; j_call: TRBJ2-5; cdr3_length: 14; v_call: TRBV20-1; clone_size: -; cdr3_nt: TGCAGTGCTAGACGATCGTCGGGGATCGAGACCCAGTACTTC; cdr3_aa: CSARRSSGIETQYF
d_call: -; j_call: TRBJ2-2; cdr3_length: 13; v_call: TRBV12-3/TRBV12-4; clone_size: -; cdr3_nt: TGTGCCAGCAGAATCCAGACTGCCGGGGAGCTGTTTTTT; cdr3_aa: CASRIQTAGELFF
d_call: -; j_call: TRBJ2-1; cdr3_length: 13; v_call: TRBV30; clone_size: -; cdr3_nt: TGTGCCTGGAGACGGACCTCCTACAATGAGCAGTTCTTC; cdr3_aa: CAWRRTSYNEQFF
d_call: TRBD2; j_call: TRBJ2-3; cdr3_length: 16; v_call: TRBV11-1; clone_size: -; cdr3_nt: TGTGCCAGCAGCTTAGCCAGCGGGAGAACCCCAGATACGCAGTATTTT; cdr3_aa: CASSLASGRTPDTQYF
d_call: -; j_call: TRBJ2-5; cdr3_length: 17; v_call: TRBV3-1; clone_size: few; cdr3_nt: TGTGCCAGCAGCCAAGATCTTAGCACCATGAAATCAGAGACCCAGTACTTC; cdr3_aa: CASSQDLSTMKSETQYF
d_call: -; j_call: TRBJ2-7; cdr3_length: 13; v_call: TRBV29-1; clone_size: -; cdr3_nt: TGCAGCGTTGACGGCAGGGGAGGTAGGGAGCAGTACTTC; cdr3_aa: CSVDGRGGREQYF
d_call: -; j_call: TRBJ2-6; cdr3_length: 15; v_call: TRBV7-2; clone_size: -; cdr3_nt: TGTGCCAGCAGCTATCAACTCTCTGGGGCCAACGTCCTGACTTTC; cdr3_aa: CASSYQLSGANVLTF
d_call: -; j_call: TRBJ1-5; cdr3_length: 13; v_call: TRBV20-1; clone_size: few; cdr3_nt: TGCAGTGCGTGGGGGGGGGCGGGTCAGCCCCAGCATTTT; cdr3_aa: CSAWGGAGQPQHF
d_call: -; j_call: TRBJ2-2; cdr3_length: 13; v_call: TRBV7-2; clone_size: few; cdr3_nt: TGTGCCAGCAGCTTAGGCTTTAACGGGGAGCTGTTTTTT; cdr3_aa: CASSLGFNGELFF
d_call: TRBD2; j_call: TRBJ2-3; cdr3_length: 20; v_call: TRBV11-1; clone_size: few; cdr3_nt: TGTGCCAGCAGCTTAATAACGACCGGGACTAGCGGAAAAGTCACAGATACGCAGTATTTT; cdr3_aa: CASSLITTGTSGKVTDTQYF
d_call: -; j_call: TRBJ2-5; cdr3_length: 15; v_call: TRBV20-1; clone_size: few; cdr3_nt: TGCAGTGCTAGAGATCTAGGAAGGGTTGAAGAGACCCAGTACTTC; cdr3_aa: CSARDLGRVEETQYF